This TCR beta chain was identified in a study of cytomegalovirus exposure and HLA in healthy donors. The CDR3 covers 16 residues. Germline V gene sequence: CDR1 MNHEY, CDR2 SVGAGI. V lost 1 base, J lost 6 bases, and 19 bases lay in between. Study conclusions and caveats: Analysis performed later found roughly 17,000 TCR beta sequences associated with HLA alleles at 0.05 false discovery rate.

This clone was observed a few times. What it recognizes is unknown. PCR used 60 Vbeta primers and 13 Jbeta primers. The assay was immunoSEQ multiplex PCR, and TCRdb's table has in-frame clones only and misses some. The sample has some 150,000 clones, 60% to 85% seen once. Material for sequencing was PBMCs. This sequence was found in a woman aged 40 to 50 in good health and CMV-seropositive. J is TRBJ2-7 and V is TRBV6-5, with D perhaps matching TRBD1 (6 bases). CDR3 in DNA: TGTGCCAGCAGTTACTTGGACAGAGGGCATCTTCTCGAGCAGTACTTC. The encoded protein is CASSYLDRGHLLEQYF.